This T cell receptor (beta chain) derives from a study of blood T cell repertoires in COVID-19. Authors' analysis steps: Nucleated cell number was recorded as an estimate derived from reference gene primer amplification. Sequenced by immunoSEQ multiplex PCR; TCRdb stores in-frame clones only, minus some. V, J and clone size reflect that table, while D and trimming were determined from the DNA. The table lists 26,000 or so clones, approximately 92% of them singletons. With 5 bases clipped from V and 2 bases from J, the junction kept 5 bases outside the gene matches. Looked up from germline, CDR1 is SGDLS and CDR2 is YYNGEE. CDR3 size: 14 residues.

The rearrangement links TRBV9 to TRBJ1-2; TRBD1 agrees at 8 bases. Sample: peripheral blood. The source is a human donor in a cohort sampled during active COVID-19. The CDR3 coding sequence is TGTGCCAGCAGAGGACAGGGAGGAAACTATGGCTACACCTTC. The encoded protein is CASRGQGGNYGYTF.